One and the same sample provided the 9 T cell receptor beta chains below, sequenced in a study of T cell repertoires in cytomegalovirus infection. A single record per CDR3 protein comes from TCRdb applying MiXCR to the reads. The repertoire holds about 460,000 distinct CDR3 sequences, with over 9% as singletons. Sequencing was done on a sample of PBMCs. These TCRs come from a human donor in good health (CMV status not recorded). Some clones in this sample may be carry-over from other donors' samples.

There are a few counts of this clonotype. The gene calls are TRBV4-2 and TRBJ2-7; TRBD1 matches at 8 bases. With V trimmed by 0 bases and J by 2 bases, 6 bases remained unmatched. CDR1 and CDR2 from the germline V gene are LGHNA and YNFKEQ. There are 16 residues in the CDR3. The CDR3 spells CASSQDRTGRAYEQYF. CDR3 nucleotide sequence: TGTGCCAGCAGCCAAGACCGGACAGGGAGAGCCTACGAGCAGTACTTC.

This clonotype has ten or more counts. The chain is built from TRBV7-9 and TRBJ2-7; a possible D gene is TRBD1 (5 bases). Germline V CDR1 and CDR2: SEHNR, FQNEAQ (reference sequence). CDR3 length: 16 residues. V lost 5 bases, J lost 5 bases, and 22 bases lay in between. The CDR3 here is CASSPTTSPRANEQYF. The CDR3 DNA reads TGTGCCAGCAGCCCAACTACAAGTCCCAGGGCGAACGAGCAGTACTTC.

This clonotype has at least ten counts. The J gene is TRBJ1-5, the V gene TRBV19; perhaps TRBD1 as D (6 bases). Germline loops: CDR1 LNHDA, CDR2 SQIVND (reference sequence). This CDR3 comprises 14 residues. V lost 4 bases to trimming and J lost 2 bases, with 9 bases between them. The CDR3 here is CASSNREGNQPQHF. CDR3 nucleotide sequence: TGTGCCAGTAGTAACAGGGAGGGCAATCAGCCCCAGCATTTT.

This clonotype was found many times. The gene calls are TRBV7-2 and TRBJ1-5, with no clear D. Trimming cost V 0 bases and J 2 bases, with 5 bases left between them. Germline V gene data show CDR1 as SGHTA and CDR2 as FQGNSA. The CDR3 loop spans 14 amino acids. CDR3 in amino acids: CASSLADGNQPQHF. The CDR3, as DNA: TGTGCCAGCAGCTTAGCGGACGGCAATCAGCCCCAGCATTTT.

The chain has TRBV3-1 and TRBJ2-1, with D hard to call. The CDR3 totals 12 residues. V was trimmed by 0 bases and J by 10 bases, leaving 7 bases between them. Germline V CDR1 and CDR2: LGHDT, YNNKEL (reference sequence). For the CDR3, the DNA is TGTGCCAGCAGCCAAGATTATGGGGAGCAGTTCTTC. It yields the protein CASSQDYGEQFF.

This clonotype was seen only a few times. The rearrangement joins TRBV18 to TRBJ2-5, with TRBD1 matching 7 bases. Germline CDR1 is KGHSH and CDR2 is LQKENI. The CDR3 runs to 18 residues. J lost 1 base, V lost 2 bases, and 13 bases had no gene match. CDR3 sequence reads: CASSPSGQGQGVQETQYF. CDR3 sequence (DNA): TGTGCCAGCTCACCATCCGGGCAAGGGCAGGGGGTCCAAGAGACCCAGTACTTC.

Only a few counts were recorded for this clonotype. The V and J genes are TRBV20-1 and TRBJ1-1; D is perhaps TRBD1 (5 bases). The CDR3 runs 14 residues. Germline V gene sequence: CDR1 DFQATT, CDR2 SNEGSKA (reference sequence). The V and J ends lost 6 bases and 3 bases respectively, with 17 bases between them. The CDR3: CSAEDTGRYTEAFF. The CDR3 DNA is TGCAGTGCGGAGGACACCGGGAGGTACACTGAAGCTTTCTTT.

This clonotype showed up many times. This chain uses TRBV7-2 with TRBJ2-1; D may match TRBD1 or TRBD2 (7 bases each). Between the trimmed V and J ends, which lost 1 base and 10 bases, there was a span of 14 bases. The V gene's germline CDR1 is SGHTA and CDR2 FQGNSA. The CDR3 extends over 14 amino acids. The CDR3 sequence: CASSLGGGGQEQFF. CDR3 in DNA: TGTGCCAGCAGCTTAGGGGGAGGGGGACAGGAGCAGTTCTTC.

This clonotype was seen only a few times. This chain connects TRBV27 to TRBJ2-2; weak D call: TRBD1 (6 bases). Trimming pared 7 bases from V and 5 bases from J, leaving 17 bases between. The CDR3 covers 15 residues. The germline CDR1 and CDR2 sequences are MNHEY and SMNVEV (reference sequence). CDR3 bases: TGTGCCAGCACACACCTTCAGGGGTTGACCGGGGAGCTGTTTTTT. Protein: CASTHLQGLTGELFF.